These 20 T cell receptor beta chains came from one sample sequenced in a study of blood T cell repertoires in COVID-19. Sequencing used immunoSEQ multiplex PCR; TCRdb keeps in-frame clones, though not all of them. The repertoire consists of some 120,000 clones, with approximately 90% occurring once and the leading ten covering approximately 20%. Source material: peripheral blood. Receptors were obtained from a human donor with acute or convalescent COVID-19. The donor label of this sample is uncertain.

The chain employs TRBV7-6 and TRBJ1-3; D is unclear. Trimming removed 2 bases at V and 0 bases at J, with 14 bases between. This CDR3 has 17 residues. CDR1 is SGHVS, CDR2 FNYEAQ, per germline. This CDR3 is CASSLSSRQASGNTIYF. DNA of the CDR3: TGTGCCAGCAGCTTAAGTTCGCGGCAAGCCTCTGGAAACACCATATATTTT.

The chain uses TRBV28 and TRBJ2-1; 7 bases are shared with TRBD2. The CDR3 totals 16 residues. Germline V gene data show CDR1 as MDHEN and CDR2 as SYDVKM. Trimming cost V 6 bases and J 0 bases; bases outside gene matches: 8. The CDR3 loop reads CASSEASGSSYNEQFF. CDR3 DNA: TGTGCCAGCAGCGAAGCTAGCGGTAGCTCCTACAATGAGCAGTTCTTC.

The gene calls are TRBV15 and TRBJ2-5, with 10 bases identical to TRBD2. Losses at the gene ends were 6 bases for V and 1 base for J; bases not matched to a gene: 5. The CDR3 loop spans 15 amino acids. The germline V gene has CDR1 LNHNV and CDR2 YYDKDF (reference sequence). The CDR3 DNA sequence: TGTGCCACCAGTGCGCTAGCGGGAGCCCAAGAGACCCAGTACTTC. It specifies CATSALAGAQETQYF.

The chain uses TRBV27 and TRBJ2-7; a weak D match, TRBD1 (5 bases). The V gene lost 5 bases and the J gene lost 0 bases, with 11 bases spanning the gap. Germline values: CDR1 MNHEY, CDR2 SMNVEV (reference sequence). This CDR3 contains 14 residues. The CDR3 bases are TGTGCCAGCAGTACAGGTCCCAGCTCCTACGAGCAGTACTTC. Its translation: CASSTGPSSYEQYF.

CDR3 region: CAISVVFKQQGEAFF. The CDR3 DNA reads as TGTGCCATCAGCGTGGTGTTTAAACAACAGGGTGAAGCTTTCTTT. The chain combines TRBV10-3 with TRBJ1-1, with a tentative D call TRBD1 (6 bases). V was pared by 6 bases and J by 7 bases, with 21 bases between. CDR1 and CDR2 (germline): ENHRY, SYGVKD. The CDR3 totals 15 residues.

The chain carries TRBV29-1 and TRBJ2-3; unclear D gene. The CDR3 is made up of 11 amino acids. Deletions cut 4 bases from V and 2 bases from J, with 4 bases between. Germline lookup yields CDR1 SQVTM and CDR2 ANQGSEA. This chain's CDR3 is CSVGLTDTQYF. The CDR3 DNA reads as TGCAGCGTTGGTCTCACAGATACGCAGTATTTT.

The chain links TRBV6-5 to TRBJ1-2; 8 nucleotides line up with TRBD1. The germline V gene has CDR1 MNHEY and CDR2 SVGAGI. The CDR3 is 13 amino acids. The V and J ends lost 6 bases and 7 bases, in that order; junction bases with no gene match: 7. The CDR3 DNA is TGTGCCAGCAGCCGGGGGACAGGCGCTGGCTACACCTTC. Residues: CASSRGTGAGYTF.

The J gene is TRBJ1-1, the V gene TRBV18; D unclear. The CDR3 totals 13 residues. V gave up 5 bases and J gave up 7 bases, with 14 bases separating them. CDR1 KGHSH and CDR2 LQKENI come from the germline V gene. CDR3 bases: TGTGCCAGCTCAGAAGAGAACGGGATTGAAGCTTTCTTT. This gives the protein CASSEENGIEAFF.

The V and J genes are TRBV7-8 and TRBJ2-7; D not certain. Germline V gene lookup returns CDR1 SGHVS and CDR2 FQNEAQ. V lost 0 bases and J 3 bases, leaving 6 bases between the germline ends. The CDR3 loop spans 13 amino acids. DNA for the CDR3: TGTGCCAGCAGCTTAGCTGTTATCTACGAGCAGTACTTC. Its protein product is CASSLAVIYEQYF. Using reference TRBV7-8 and TRBJ2-7 for the parts outside the CDR3, the full variable domain is GAGVSQSPRYKVAKRGQDVALRCDPISGHVSLFWYQQALGQGPEFLTYFQNEAQLDKSGLPSDRFFAERPEGSVSTLKIQRTQQEDSAVYLCASSLAVIYEQYFGPGTRLTVT.

V is TRBV29-1 and J is TRBJ2-7; the D gene is possibly TRBD2 (7 bases). Germline assignment: CDR1 SQVTM and CDR2 ANQGSEA. V lost 7 bases and J 4 bases, leaving 14 bases between the germline ends. The CDR3 extends over 12 amino acids. The CDR3 region is CSAEGGRYEQYF. Written as DNA, the CDR3 is TGCAGCGCCGAGGGGGGGAGGTACGAGCAGTACTTC.

The chain joins TRBV30 to TRBJ1-1; D is ambiguous. The CDR3 loop spans 14 amino acids. V was shortened by 2 bases and J by 1 base, with 11 bases between the two germline ends. Germline-derived CDR1 and CDR2 are GTSNPN and SVGIG (reference sequence). CDR3 sequence (DNA): TGTGCCTGGAGTATAGGAGGAAGGAACACTGAAGCTTTCTTT. This sequence encodes CAWSIGGRNTEAFF.

The chain uses TRBV29-1 and TRBJ2-1, with 10 bases fitting TRBD1. The ends lost 4 bases at V and 6 bases at J; junction bases unmatched: 3. The CDR3 consists of 13 residues. Germline V lookup: CDR1 SQVTM, CDR2 ANQGSEA. For the CDR3, the DNA is TGCAGCGTTGTGAGGACAGGGGGCAATGAGCAGTTCTTC. This translates into CSVVRTGGNEQFF.

The V call is TRBV7-9, the J call TRBJ1-2; 7 positions match TRBD1. This CDR3 region has 15 residues. Trimming took 1 base from V and 2 from J; bases not matched to a gene: 4. Germline assignment: CDR1 SEHNR and CDR2 FQNEAQ (reference sequence). CDR3 in amino acids: CASSLGTRGNYGYTF. As DNA, the CDR3 is TGTGCCAGCAGCTTAGGCACCAGGGGGAACTATGGCTACACCTTC.

The rearrangement links TRBV7-9 to TRBJ1-2; no reliable D call. V shed 0 bases and J shed 2 bases, with 7 bases lying between them. The CDR3 contains 14 residues. From germline, CDR1 is SEHNR and CDR2 FQNEAQ (reference sequence). CDR3: CASSLAWQNYGYTF. The DNA of the CDR3 is TGTGCCAGCAGCTTAGCGTGGCAGAACTATGGCTACACCTTC.

The chain has TRBV7-9 and TRBJ2-5; D might be TRBD1 (6 bases). With 2 bases removed from V and 5 bases from J, the gap between germline ends came to 9 bases. Germline V gene sequence: CDR1 SEHNR, CDR2 FQNEAQ (reference sequence). The CDR3 extends over 13 amino acids. CDR3 nucleotide sequence: TGTGCCAGCAGCTTATTACAGGGTGAGACCCAGTACTTC. Translated: CASSLLQGETQYF.

The chain has TRBV5-1 and TRBJ1-4, with 10 bases lining up with TRBD1. Losses at the gene ends were 3 bases for V and 8 bases for J; bases not matched to a gene: 10. The CDR3 covers 16 residues. Germline CDR1 is SGHRS and CDR2 is YFSETQ. The DNA of the CDR3 is TGCGCCAGCAGCTCGGACCCGGGACAGGGGATGGAAAAACTGTTTTTT. Protein sequence: CASSSDPGQGMEKLFF.

The CDR3 DNA sequence: TGTGCCAGCAGCCAGCAAGTGAGCTCTGGAAACACCATATATTTT. This codes for CASSQQVSSGNTIYF. The rearrangement uses TRBV4-2 and TRBJ1-3; D unclear. This CDR3 comprises 15 residues. Germline CDR1 is LGHNA and CDR2 is YNFKEQ. V lost 3 bases and J 0 bases, leaving 9 bases between the germline ends.

The rearrangement uses TRBV28 and TRBJ1-4, with a weak D call TRBD1 (5 bases). The CDR3 is 14 residues long. V was pared by 6 bases and J by 11 bases, with 19 bases between. Germline V lookup: CDR1 MDHEN, CDR2 SYDVKM. The CDR3 region is CASRPQGWDSKLFF. Here the CDR3 DNA reads TGTGCCAGCAGACCACAAGGTTGGGACTCCAAACTGTTTTTT. The full variable domain, its missing parts supplied by reference TRBV28 and TRBJ1-4, is DVKVTQSSRYLVKRTGEKVFLECVQDMDHENMFWYRQDPGLGLRLIYFSYDVKMKEKGDIPEGYSVSREKKERFSLILESASTNQTSMYLCASRPQGWDSKLFFGSGTQLSVL.

The V gene is TRBV5-6, the J gene TRBJ2-7, with a possible D match to TRBD2 (6 bases). Trimming cost V 1 base and J 6 bases, with 17 bases left between them. Germline CDR1 is SGHDT and CDR2 is YYEEEE. This CDR3 comprises 15 residues. CDR3 residues: CASSLREGPRGEQYF. DNA of the CDR3: TGTGCCAGCAGCTTGAGGGAAGGACCGCGGGGCGAGCAGTACTTC.

The genes are TRBV6-5 and TRBJ1-2; D is perhaps TRBD1 (5 bases). The CDR3 length is 13 residues. V shed 5 bases and J shed 6 bases, with 13 bases lying between them. Germline V gene lookup returns CDR1 MNHEY and CDR2 SVGAGI. The CDR3 sequence is CASSRQGYDGYTF. As DNA, the CDR3 is TGTGCCAGCAGTCGTCAGGGTTACGATGGCTACACCTTC.